This record looks at one TCR beta chain sequence and its context. Its antigen is currently unknown. CDR1 and CDR2 (germline): SGHTA, FQGNSA. This CDR3 is built from 15 residues. Trimming shortened V by 8 bases and J by 5 bases, and 19 bases separated the two germline ends. These data come from a study of T cell responses to AZD1222 COVID-19 vaccine. Study observations and caveats: Possibly, clonal diversity was underestimated; donors were largely white British and included more females. Reportedly, nearly half the spike-specific TCRs target unmutated variant regions.

Second-dose intervals near 4 or 12 weeks were combined. TCRdb's copy holds only in-frame clones and misses some; the assay was immunoSEQ multiplex PCR. Of 150,000 to 200,000 clones in the sample, around 90% were seen once. Source: peripheral blood, taken 28 days after the second AZD1222 dose. This sequence originates from an adult who received the AZD1222 COVID-19 vaccine. The V call is TRBV7-2, the J call TRBJ2-1; the D gene is possibly TRBD2 (6 bases). The chain's CDR3 is CASGTRGNDHNEQFF. For the CDR3, the DNA is TGTGCCAGCGGAACCCGGGGGAACGACCACAATGAGCAGTTCTTC.